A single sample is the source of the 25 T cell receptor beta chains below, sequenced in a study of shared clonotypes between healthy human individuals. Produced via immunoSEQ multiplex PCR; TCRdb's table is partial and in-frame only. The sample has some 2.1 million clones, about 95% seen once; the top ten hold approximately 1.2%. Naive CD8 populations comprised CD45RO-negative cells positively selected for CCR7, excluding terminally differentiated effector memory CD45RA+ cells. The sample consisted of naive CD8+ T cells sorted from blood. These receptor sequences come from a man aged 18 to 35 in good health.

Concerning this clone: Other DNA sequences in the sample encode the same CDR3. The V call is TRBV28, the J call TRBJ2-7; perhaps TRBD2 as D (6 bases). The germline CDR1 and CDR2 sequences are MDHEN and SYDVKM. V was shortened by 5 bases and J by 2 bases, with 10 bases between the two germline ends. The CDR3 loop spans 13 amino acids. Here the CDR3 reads CASSDGGPYEQYF. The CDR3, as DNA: TGTGCCAGCAGTGACGGGGGACCCTACGAGCAGTACTTC.

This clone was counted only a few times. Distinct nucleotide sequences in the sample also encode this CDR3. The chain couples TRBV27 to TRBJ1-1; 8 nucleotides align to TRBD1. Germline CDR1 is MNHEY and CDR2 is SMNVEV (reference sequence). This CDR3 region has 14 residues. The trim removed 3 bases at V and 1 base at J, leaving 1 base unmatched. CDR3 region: CASSFTGGNTEAFF. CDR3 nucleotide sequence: TGTGCCAGCAGTTTCACAGGGGGGAACACTGAAGCTTTCTTT.

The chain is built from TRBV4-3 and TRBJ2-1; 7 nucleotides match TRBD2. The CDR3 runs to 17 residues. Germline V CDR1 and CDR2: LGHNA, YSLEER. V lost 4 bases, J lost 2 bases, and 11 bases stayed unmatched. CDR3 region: CASSPTGAGVAYNEQFF. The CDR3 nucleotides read TGCGCCAGCAGCCCGACGGGTGCGGGAGTAGCCTACAATGAGCAGTTCTTC.

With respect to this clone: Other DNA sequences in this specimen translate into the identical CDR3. Written as DNA, the CDR3 is TGTGCCTGGAGTGTAGGGGACAATGAGCAGTTCTTC. Translated: CAWSVGDNEQFF. The chain uses TRBV30 and TRBJ2-1, with a weak D call TRBD1 (5 bases). Germline CDR1 GTSNPN, CDR2 SVGIG (reference sequence). The CDR3 spans 12 residues. Trimming took 0 bases from V and 5 from J, leaving 5 bases between them.

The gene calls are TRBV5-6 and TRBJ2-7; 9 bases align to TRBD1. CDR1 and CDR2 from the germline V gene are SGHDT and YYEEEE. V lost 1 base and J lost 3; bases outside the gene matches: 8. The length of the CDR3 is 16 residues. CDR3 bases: TGTGCCAGCAGCTTGTTTTTGACAGGGGGTGGCTACGAGCAGTACTTC. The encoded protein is CASSLFLTGGGYEQYF. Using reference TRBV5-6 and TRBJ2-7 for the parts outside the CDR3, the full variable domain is DAGVTQSPTHLIKTRGQQVTLRCSPKSGHDTVSWYQQALGQGPQFIFQYYEEEERQRGNFPDRFSGHQFPNYSSELNVNALLLGDSALYLCASSLFLTGGGYEQYFGPGTRLTVT.

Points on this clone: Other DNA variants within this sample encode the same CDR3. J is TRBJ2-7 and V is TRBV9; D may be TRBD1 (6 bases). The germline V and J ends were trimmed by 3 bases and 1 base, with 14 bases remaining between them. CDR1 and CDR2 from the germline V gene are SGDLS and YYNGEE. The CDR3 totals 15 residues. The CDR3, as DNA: TGTGCCAGCAGCGCCTCAGCAGGGGATTCCTACGAGCAGTACTTC. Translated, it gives CASSASAGDSYEQYF.

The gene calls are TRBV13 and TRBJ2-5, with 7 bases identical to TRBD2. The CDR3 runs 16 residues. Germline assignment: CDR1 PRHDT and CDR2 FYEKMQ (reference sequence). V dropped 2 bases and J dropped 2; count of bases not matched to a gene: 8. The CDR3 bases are TGTGCCAGCAGCTTAAGGGGCGGGGAGGGGCAAGAGACCCAGTACTTC. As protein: CASSLRGGEGQETQYF.

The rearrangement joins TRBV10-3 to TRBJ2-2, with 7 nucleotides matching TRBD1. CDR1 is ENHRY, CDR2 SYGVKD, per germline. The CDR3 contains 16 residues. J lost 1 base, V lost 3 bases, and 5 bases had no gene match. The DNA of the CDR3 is TGTGCCATCAGTGAAGACAGGGAATGGAACACCGGGGAGCTGTTTTTT. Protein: CAISEDREWNTGELFF.

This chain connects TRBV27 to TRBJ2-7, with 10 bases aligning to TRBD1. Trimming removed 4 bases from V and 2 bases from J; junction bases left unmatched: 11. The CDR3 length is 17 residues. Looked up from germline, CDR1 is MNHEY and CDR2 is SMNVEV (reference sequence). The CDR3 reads CASSWFTSGQGTYEQYF. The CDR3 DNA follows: TGTGCCAGCAGTTGGTTCACCTCGGGACAGGGGACCTACGAGCAGTACTTC.

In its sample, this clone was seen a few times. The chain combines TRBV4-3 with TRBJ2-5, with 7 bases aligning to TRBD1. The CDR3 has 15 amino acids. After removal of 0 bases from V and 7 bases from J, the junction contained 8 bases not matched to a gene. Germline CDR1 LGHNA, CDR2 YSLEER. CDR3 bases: TGCGCCAGCAGCCAAGATTGGGACAGAAGGGGGACCCAGTACTTC. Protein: CASSQDWDRRGTQYF.

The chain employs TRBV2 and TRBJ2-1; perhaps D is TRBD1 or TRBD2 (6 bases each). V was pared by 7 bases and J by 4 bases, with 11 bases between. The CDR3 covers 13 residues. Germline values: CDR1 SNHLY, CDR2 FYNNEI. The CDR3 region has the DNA TGTGCCAGCACGGGGGCGCCTTACAATGAGCAGTTCTTC. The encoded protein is CASTGAPYNEQFF. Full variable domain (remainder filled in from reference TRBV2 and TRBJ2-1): EPEVTQTPSHQVTQMGQEVILRCVPISNHLYFYWYRQILGQKVEFLVSFYNNEISEKSEIFDDQFSVERPDGSNFTLKIRSTKLEDSAMYFCASTGAPYNEQFFGPGTRLTVL.

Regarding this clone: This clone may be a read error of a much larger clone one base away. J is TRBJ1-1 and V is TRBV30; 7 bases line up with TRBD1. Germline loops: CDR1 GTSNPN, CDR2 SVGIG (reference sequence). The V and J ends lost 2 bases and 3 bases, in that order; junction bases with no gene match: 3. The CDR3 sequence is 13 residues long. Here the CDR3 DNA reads TGTGCCTGGAGTCATCAGGGGGACACTGAAGCTTTCTTT. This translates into CAWSHQGDTEAFF.

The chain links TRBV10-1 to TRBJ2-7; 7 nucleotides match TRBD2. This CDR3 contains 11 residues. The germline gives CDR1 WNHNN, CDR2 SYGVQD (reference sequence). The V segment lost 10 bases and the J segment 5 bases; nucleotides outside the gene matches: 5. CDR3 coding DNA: TGCGCCACGAGAGCGGGGAACGAGCAGTACTTC. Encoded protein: CATRAGNEQYF.

CDR3 region: CASSTGHLSYEQYF. As DNA, the CDR3 is TGTGCCAGCAGCACCGGGCATTTGTCCTACGAGCAGTACTTC. The J gene is TRBJ2-7, the V gene TRBV9; the D is unclear. There are 14 residues in the CDR3. Germline CDR1 and CDR2: SGDLS and YYNGEE. Trimming took 4 bases from V and 1 from J, leaving 12 bases between them.

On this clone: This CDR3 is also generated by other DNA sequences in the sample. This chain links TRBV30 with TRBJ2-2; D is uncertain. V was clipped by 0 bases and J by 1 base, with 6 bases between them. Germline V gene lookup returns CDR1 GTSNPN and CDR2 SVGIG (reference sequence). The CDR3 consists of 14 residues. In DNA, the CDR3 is TGTGCCTGGAGTGTATCAGGGAACACCGGGGAGCTGTTTTTT. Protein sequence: CAWSVSGNTGELFF.

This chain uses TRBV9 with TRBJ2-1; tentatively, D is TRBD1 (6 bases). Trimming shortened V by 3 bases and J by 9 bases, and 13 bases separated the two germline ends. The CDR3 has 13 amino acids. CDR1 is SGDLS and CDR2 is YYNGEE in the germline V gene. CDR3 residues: CASSEGTNPEQFF. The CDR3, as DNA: TGTGCCAGCAGCGAAGGGACAAATCCTGAGCAGTTCTTC.

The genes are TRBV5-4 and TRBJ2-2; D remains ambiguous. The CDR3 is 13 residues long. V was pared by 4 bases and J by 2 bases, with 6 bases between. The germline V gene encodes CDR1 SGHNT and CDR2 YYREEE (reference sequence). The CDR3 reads CASSGPNTGELFF. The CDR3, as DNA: TGTGCCAGCAGCGGGCCAAACACCGGGGAGCTGTTTTTT.

The CDR3 sequence: CASSPPTSGYTDTQYF. The DNA for the CDR3 is TGTGCCAGCTCACCACCGACTAGCGGCTACACAGATACGCAGTATTTT. V gene TRBV18 combines with J gene TRBJ2-3, with TRBD2 matching over 9 bases. The CDR3 extends over 16 amino acids. Germline CDR1 reads KGHSH; CDR2 reads LQKENI. Unmatched junction bases numbered 3, after V lost 0 bases and J lost 2 bases.

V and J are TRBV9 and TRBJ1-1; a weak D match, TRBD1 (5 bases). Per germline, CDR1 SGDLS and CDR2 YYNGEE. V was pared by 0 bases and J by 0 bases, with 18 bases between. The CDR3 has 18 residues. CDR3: CASSVATGRSGMNTEAFF. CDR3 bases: TGTGCCAGCAGCGTAGCTACGGGTCGGTCAGGGATGAACACTGAAGCTTTCTTT.

The CDR3: CASSLIRVYEQYF. The CDR3 DNA is TGTGCCAGCAGTTTAATCAGGGTGTACGAGCAGTACTTC. The V call is TRBV28, the J call TRBJ2-7; D possibly corresponds to TRBD1 (5 bases). The CDR3 runs 13 residues. Germline loops: CDR1 MDHEN, CDR2 SYDVKM. V shed 2 bases and J shed 4 bases, with 9 bases lying between them.

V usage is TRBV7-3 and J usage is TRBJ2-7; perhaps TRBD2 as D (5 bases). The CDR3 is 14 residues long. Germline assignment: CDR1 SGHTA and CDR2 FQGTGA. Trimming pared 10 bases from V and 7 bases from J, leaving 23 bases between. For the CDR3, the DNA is TGTGCCAAGGCCACCTCCGACGGGTCGGGGGAGCAGTACTTC. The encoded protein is CAKATSDGSGEQYF.

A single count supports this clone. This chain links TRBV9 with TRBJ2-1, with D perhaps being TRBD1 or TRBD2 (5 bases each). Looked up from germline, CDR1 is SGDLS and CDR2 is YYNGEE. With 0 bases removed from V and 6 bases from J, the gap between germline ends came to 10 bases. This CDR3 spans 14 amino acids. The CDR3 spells CASSVGAGTNEQFF. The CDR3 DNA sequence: TGTGCCAGCAGCGTAGGGGCAGGGACCAATGAGCAGTTCTTC.

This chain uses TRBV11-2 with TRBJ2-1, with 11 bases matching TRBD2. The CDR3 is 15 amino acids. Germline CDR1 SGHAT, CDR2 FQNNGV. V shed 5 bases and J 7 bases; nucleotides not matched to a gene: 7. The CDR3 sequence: CASSPSGGFVNEQFF. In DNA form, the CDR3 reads TGTGCCAGCAGCCCTAGCGGGGGGTTCGTAAATGAGCAGTTCTTC.

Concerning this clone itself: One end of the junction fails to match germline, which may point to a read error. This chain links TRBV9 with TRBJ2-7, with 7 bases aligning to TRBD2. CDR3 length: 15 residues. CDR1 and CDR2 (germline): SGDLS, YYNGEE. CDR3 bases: TGTGCCAGCAGCGTAGTCGGGAGGAACTCCGACGAGCAGTACTTC. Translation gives CASSVVGRNSDEQYF.

The CDR3 coding sequence is TGCAGCGTTGCCGGGTTCTCGGGCAATGGTGAGCAGTTCTTC. This translates into CSVAGFSGNGEQFF. The V and J genes are TRBV29-1 and TRBJ2-1; D unclear. The V and J ends lost 4 bases and 9 bases respectively, with 19 bases between them. In germline, CDR1 is SQVTM, CDR2 ANQGSEA. The CDR3 runs 14 residues.